This T cell receptor (beta chain) was identified in a study of CD4+ T cells in melanoma. The study's findings and limits: Reportedly, melanoma neoantigen-specific CD4+ T cells showed varied differentiation states. CD8+ T cell, macrophage and B cell function reportedly correlated with neoantigen-specific CD4+ T cells.

The CDR3 totals 15 residues. V gave up 3 bases and J gave up 5 bases; unmatched junction bases: 5. CDR1 and CDR2 from the germline V gene are GTSNPN and SVGIG (reference sequence). A word on this clone: The antigen is undetermined.

Generated by immunoSEQ multiplex PCR, the TCRdb table keeps only in-frame clones and is missing some. Of over 130,000 clones listed, around 90% are singletons. This rearrangement joins TRBV30 to TRBJ1-6; 9 bases agree with TRBD1. The receptor comes from a human donor with melanoma. The CDR3 reads CAWSRGQGNNSPLHF. The CDR3 DNA reads as TGTGCCTGGAGCCGGGGACAGGGAAATAATTCACCCCTCCACTTT.